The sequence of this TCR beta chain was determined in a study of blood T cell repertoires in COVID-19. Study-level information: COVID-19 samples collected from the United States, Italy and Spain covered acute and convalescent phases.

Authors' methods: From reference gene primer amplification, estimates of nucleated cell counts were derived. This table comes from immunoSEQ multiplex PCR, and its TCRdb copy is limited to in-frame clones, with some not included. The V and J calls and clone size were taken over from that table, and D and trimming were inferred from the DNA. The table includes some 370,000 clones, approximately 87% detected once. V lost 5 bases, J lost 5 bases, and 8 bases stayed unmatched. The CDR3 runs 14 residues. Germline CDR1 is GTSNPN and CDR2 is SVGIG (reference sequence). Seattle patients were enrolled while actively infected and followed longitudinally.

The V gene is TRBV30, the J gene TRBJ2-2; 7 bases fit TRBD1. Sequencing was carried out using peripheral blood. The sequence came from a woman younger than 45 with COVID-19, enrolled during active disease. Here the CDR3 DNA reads TGTGCCTGGGCAAGGGGGCTCGGGACCGGGGAGCTGTTTTTT. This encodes CAWARGLGTGELFF.